This T cell receptor (beta chain) derives from a study of CD8 T cells in ankylosing spondylitis. 5'-RACE, quantitative and with molecular barcodes, yielded the TCR beta libraries. TCRdb passed the 5' RACE reads through MiXCR, listing each CDR3 protein once. This sample has fewer than 550,000 distinct CDR3 sequences, with 5.3% found just once. The V gene's germline CDR1 is LGHNA and CDR2 YSLEER. This CDR3 is built from 13 residues. The V end lost 1 base, the J end lost 9 bases, and 13 bases lay between the germline ends. In this sample, this clonotype turned up many times. The antigen remains undetermined. The study's findings and limits: Both synovial fluid and blood in reactive arthritis had previously been reported to carry some motif variants. Significant enrichment of disease-linked clones was reported in matched ankylosing spondylitis synovial fluid. Made up of under ten highly homologous variants, a TCR beta motif appeared characteristic of ankylosing spondylitis blood.

The TCR was taken from a male donor with ankylosing spondylitis. The sample was blood, either unsorted or a sorted T cell fraction (not recorded which). The chain couples TRBV4-3 to TRBJ2-7; D might be TRBD2 (5 bases). DNA of the CDR3: TGCGCCAGCAGCCAAGGGTTTAGGGCGGGGCAGTACTTC. Its translation: CASSQGFRAGQYF.